This T cell receptor beta chain was identified in a study of cytomegalovirus exposure and HLA in healthy donors. About the research overall: An early data release held tens of millions of unique TCRs from HLA-typed donors.

The V and J ends lost 3 bases and 2 bases respectively, with 16 bases between them. Germline CDR1 is LNHDA and CDR2 is SQIVND (reference sequence). The CDR3 spans 16 residues. Vbeta (60) and Jbeta (13) primers were used in the PCR. Assay used: immunoSEQ multiplex PCR; TCRdb lists only in-frame clones, some missing. This sample's table reports 90,000 to 130,000 clones. The sequenced material came from PBMCs. The chain has TRBV19 and TRBJ2-5; D gene unclear. This TCR was recovered from a man aged 40-50 years in good health and CMV-seropositive. The CDR3 is CASSINRQREQETQYF. CDR3 bases: TGTGCCAGTAGTATCAACCGCCAAAGAGAACAAGAGACCCAGTACTTC.